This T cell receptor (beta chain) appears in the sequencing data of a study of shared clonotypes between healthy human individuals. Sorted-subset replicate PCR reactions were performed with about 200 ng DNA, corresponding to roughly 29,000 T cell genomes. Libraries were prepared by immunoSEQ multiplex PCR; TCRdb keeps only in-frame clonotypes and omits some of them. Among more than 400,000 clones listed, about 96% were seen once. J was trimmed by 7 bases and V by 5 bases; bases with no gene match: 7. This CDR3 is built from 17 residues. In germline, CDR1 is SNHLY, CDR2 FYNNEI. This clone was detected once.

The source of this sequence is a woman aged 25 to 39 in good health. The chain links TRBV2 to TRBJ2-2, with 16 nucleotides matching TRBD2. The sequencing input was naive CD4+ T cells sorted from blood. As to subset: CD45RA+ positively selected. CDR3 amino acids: CASSPGLAGGLDGELFF. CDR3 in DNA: TGTGCCAGCAGTCCGGGACTAGCGGGAGGGCTGGACGGGGAGCTGTTTTTT.